This T cell receptor beta chain emerged from a study of blood T cells in healthy people across ages. Study-wide findings and caveats: There were more naive CD4+ cells and higher diversity in long-lived donors than in aged donors.

Worth noting for this clonotype: The antigen is unknown.

For the second PCR, which ran for about 7 to 11 cycles, a sample-barcoded 5' primer and a J-beta primer mix were used. Researchers report that a template-switch adaptor with 12 random nucleotides tagged each cDNA molecule. MiXCR, run by TCRdb on the 5' RACE reads, gives a single entry per CDR3 protein. The sample includes hundreds of thousands of distinct CDR3 sequences, about 30% seen only once; the top ten take 15%. This TCR was sampled from a woman older than 75 in good health. Sequenced: blood.

CDR3 in DNA: TGTGCCAGCAGCCCTCATCCGGGACTAGCGGGAGGGCACGGCTATAGTTCACGATCCAATGAGCAGTTCTTC. Protein: CASSPHPGLAGGHGYSSRSNEQFF. The V gene is TRBV6-2 or TRBV6-3, the J gene TRBJ2-1; 16 nucleotides match TRBD2. Germline V gives CDR1 MNHEY, CDR2 SVGEGT. The CDR3 sequence is 24 residues long. The V segment lost 6 bases and the J segment 6 bases; nucleotides outside the gene matches: 29.